This is a list of T cell receptor beta chains from one sample in a study of T-cell memory formation after mild COVID-19. TCRdb ran MiXCR on the 5' RACE reads and lists one entry per CDR3 protein. The data hold fewer than 700,000 distinct CDR3 sequences, with roughly 18% observed a single time. Sample: PBMCs or a T cell subset sorted from them (not recorded which). These receptors originate from an adult woman who had mild COVID-19 (a few samples of this study predate the infection). Cell type and time point are not known. CDR3s include the opening cysteine and the closing phenylalanine or tryptophan. A D gene is named only where the DNA matches it firmly. Rows may omit the clone size; those that give it use once, few, many or a size class.

D gene: -; clone size: few; V gene: TRBV12-3/TRBV12-4; J gene: TRBJ2-2; CDR3 DNA: TGTGCCAGCAGTTCTGTGGGCCACGGGGAGCTGTTTTTT; CDR3 protein: CASSSVGHGELFF
D gene: -; clone size: -; V gene: TRBV3-1; J gene: TRBJ2-6; CDR3 DNA: TGTGCCAGCAGCCAAGAAACCCTGGTCCGGGCCAACGTCCTGACTTTC; CDR3 protein: CASSQETLVRANVLTF
D gene: -; clone size: -; V gene: TRBV12-3/TRBV12-4; J gene: TRBJ1-1; CDR3 DNA: TGTGCCAGCAGTCCAGGGGAGATTGAAGCTTTCTTT; CDR3 protein: CASSPGEIEAFF
D gene: TRBD1; clone size: few; V gene: TRBV30; J gene: TRBJ1-2; CDR3 DNA: TGTGCCGCCTCAGGGGGCACCTATGGCTACACCTTC; CDR3 protein: CAASGGTYGYTF
D gene: -; clone size: few; V gene: TRBV29-1; J gene: TRBJ1-2; CDR3 DNA: TGCAGCGTTGAAGGACAGGCAAGCTATGGCTACACCTTC; CDR3 protein: CSVEGQASYGYTF
D gene: -; clone size: -; V gene: TRBV6-1; J gene: TRBJ2-7; CDR3 DNA: TGTGCCAGCAGTGAATATGGTCCCAAGAGGTACCCGGCGGCTCTCTACGAGCAGTACTTC; CDR3 protein: CASSEYGPKRYPAALYEQYF
D gene: -; clone size: few; V gene: TRBV7-8; J gene: TRBJ1-6; CDR3 DNA: TGTGCCAGCAGTATGAGGACTAGGTCACCCCTCCACTTT; CDR3 protein: CASSMRTRSPLHF
D gene: -; clone size: -; V gene: TRBV12-3/TRBV12-4; J gene: TRBJ2-3; CDR3 DNA: TGTGCCAGCAGGCCGGGACTTCCTAGCACAGATACGCAGTATTTT; CDR3 protein: CASRPGLPSTDTQYF
D gene: -; clone size: few; V gene: TRBV12-3/TRBV12-4; J gene: TRBJ2-2; CDR3 DNA: TGTGCCACTCAGGGGGACGGGAGAGGGGAGCTGTTTTTT; CDR3 protein: CATQGDGRGELFF
D gene: TRBD1; clone size: -; V gene: TRBV3-1; J gene: TRBJ1-1; CDR3 DNA: TGTGCCAGCAGCCAATTCCCGGGACAGGGGGCGACTGAAGCTTTCTTT; CDR3 protein: CASSQFPGQGATEAFF
D gene: TRBD2; clone size: many; V gene: TRBV3-1; J gene: TRBJ2-1; CDR3 DNA: TGTGCCAGCAGTCTCGGACTAGCGGGGGGGCGGGAGCAGTTCTTC; CDR3 protein: CASSLGLAGGREQFF
D gene: -; clone size: -; V gene: TRBV15; J gene: TRBJ2-6; CDR3 DNA: TGTGCCACCAGCAGCCTAATGGCGACAGTCTCTGGGGCCAACGTCCTGACTTTC; CDR3 protein: CATSSLMATVSGANVLTF
D gene: TRBD2; clone size: few; V gene: TRBV19; J gene: TRBJ2-1; CDR3 DNA: TGTGCCAGTAGTATACCCCTAGCGGGAGGGCCGCGAAATGAGCAGTTCTTC; CDR3 protein: CASSIPLAGGPRNEQFF
D gene: -; clone size: -; V gene: TRBV11-2; J gene: TRBJ2-7; CDR3 DNA: TGTGCCAGCAGCTTAGGGACTGAGCTCGAGCAGTACTTC; CDR3 protein: CASSLGTELEQYF
D gene: TRBD1; clone size: -; V gene: TRBV4-2; J gene: TRBJ1-2; CDR3 DNA: TGTGCCAGCAGCCAACACGGACAGGGGGCGTATGGCTACACCTTC; CDR3 protein: CASSQHGQGAYGYTF